Presented here are 7 T cell receptor beta chains from one specimen sequenced in a study of cytomegalovirus exposure and HLA in healthy donors. 60 Vbeta and 13 Jbeta primers were used in PCR. Data came from immunoSEQ multiplex PCR; TCRdb stores just in-frame clones and leaves some out. The sample holds over 150,000 clones, roughly 77% seen once. Sequencing used PBMCs. The receptors here all came from a woman aged 45-59 years in good health and CMV-seropositive.

This clone was seen a few times. This rearrangement joins TRBV9 to TRBJ2-1, with unresolved D. Germline values: CDR1 SGDLS, CDR2 YYNGEE. CDR3 length: 15 residues. The ends were cut back, 6 bases at V and 0 bases at J, with 13 bases in the middle. The chain's CDR3 is CASKGDLSSYNEQFF. CDR3 DNA: TGTGCCAGCAAAGGTGACTTAAGCTCCTACAATGAGCAGTTCTTC.

This chain uses TRBV4-3 with TRBJ2-1, with D tentatively TRBD2 (6 bases). The CDR3 runs 16 residues. Trimming pared 3 bases from V and 6 bases from J, leaving 18 bases between. Germline V gene lookup returns CDR1 LGHNA and CDR2 YSLEER. Here the CDR3 reads CASSHFLRRETNEQFF. The CDR3, as DNA: TGCGCCAGCAGCCACTTCCTCCGACGGGAGACCAATGAGCAGTTCTTC.

The chain recombines TRBV5-1 with TRBJ2-3; TRBD1 agrees at 7 bases. With 4 bases clipped from V and 3 bases from J, the junction kept 8 bases outside the gene matches. The CDR3 covers 15 residues. Germline lookup yields CDR1 SGHRS and CDR2 YFSETQ. The CDR3 here is CASSQPGQTTDTQYF. The DNA for the CDR3 is TGCGCCAGCAGCCAACCGGGACAGACGACAGATACGCAGTATTTT.

The gene calls are TRBV19 and TRBJ1-5; tentative D call: TRBD1 (5 bases). The CDR3 extends over 13 amino acids. Germline CDR1 is LNHDA and CDR2 is SQIVND (reference sequence). Trimming took 3 bases from V and 6 from J, leaving 9 bases between them. CDR3 sequence (DNA): TGTGCCAGTAGTATGAGGAGGGGTCAGCCCCAGCATTTT. As protein: CASSMRRGQPQHF.

V is TRBV29-1 and J is TRBJ2-2, with 7 bases aligning to TRBD1. The V gene's germline CDR1 is SQVTM and CDR2 ANQGSEA. Losses at the gene ends were 5 bases for V and 5 bases for J; bases not matched to a gene: 2. The CDR3 contains 12 residues. The CDR3 sequence is CSVHRGTGELFF. In nucleotides, the CDR3 is TGCAGCGTTCACAGGGGAACCGGGGAGCTGTTTTTT.

V gene TRBV11-2 combines with J gene TRBJ2-1; maybe TRBD2 (5 bases). CDR1 SGHAT and CDR2 FQNNGV come from the germline V gene. Deletions cut 5 bases from V and 7 bases from J, with 9 bases between. There are 12 residues in the CDR3. The DNA for the CDR3 is TGTGCCAGCAGCAGCGGTCCGAATGAGCAGTTCTTC. The encoded protein is CASSSGPNEQFF.

The J gene is TRBJ2-1, the V gene TRBV4-3, with D maybe TRBD2 (6 bases). Per the germline V gene, CDR1 is LGHNA and CDR2 is YSLEER. The V end lost 0 bases, the J end lost 0 bases, and 15 bases lay between the germline ends. The CDR3 runs to 18 residues. The CDR3 region has the DNA TGCGCCAGCAGCCAAGAAATCGGGGGTCAAAGCTCCTACAATGAGCAGTTCTTC. Its translation: CASSQEIGGQSSYNEQFF.